This T cell receptor beta chain was captured by sequencing in a study of blood T cell repertoires in COVID-19. This table comes from immunoSEQ multiplex PCR, and its TCRdb copy is limited to in-frame clones, with some not included. The table includes some 200,000 clones, just under 90% detected once. The CDR3 has 15 residues. V lost 0 bases and J 5 bases, leaving 13 bases between the germline ends. The germline gives CDR1 MGHRA, CDR2 YSYEKL. The gene calls are TRBV4-1 and TRBJ1-2; unclear D gene. Sequenced material: peripheral blood. The source of this sequence is a man between 18 and 29 years old with active or convalescent COVID-19. CDR3 DNA sequence: TGCGCCAGCAGCCAAGAACCGGGTTTGGAGTATGGCTACACCTTC. Protein sequence: CASSQEPGLEYGYTF.